This TCR beta chain was obtained from a study of cytomegalovirus exposure and HLA in healthy donors. V dropped 0 bases and J dropped 3 bases, with 5 bases sitting between them. In germline, CDR1 is MNHNS, CDR2 SASEGT. The CDR3 is made up of 13 amino acids. Only in-frame clones appear in the TCRdb table, and some are missing; sequencing was by immunoSEQ multiplex PCR. The sample has about 360,000 clones; just over 85% are singletons. This chain uses TRBV6-1 with TRBJ1-2; D unclear. Sequenced sample: PBMCs. The receptor was isolated from a woman younger than 35 in good health and CMV-seronegative. The CDR3 DNA follows: TGTGCCAGCAGTGAAGCGGGCGACTATGGCTACACCTTC. It specifies CASSEAGDYGYTF.